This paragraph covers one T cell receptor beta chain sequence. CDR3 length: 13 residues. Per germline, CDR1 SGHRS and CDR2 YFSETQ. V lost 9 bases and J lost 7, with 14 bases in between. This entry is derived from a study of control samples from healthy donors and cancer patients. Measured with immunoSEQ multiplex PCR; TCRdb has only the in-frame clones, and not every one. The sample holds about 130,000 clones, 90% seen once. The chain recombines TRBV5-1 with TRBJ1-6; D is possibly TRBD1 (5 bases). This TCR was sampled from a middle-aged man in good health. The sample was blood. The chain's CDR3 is CATKPGGNSPLHF. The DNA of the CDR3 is TGCGCCACCAAACCCGGGGGGAATTCACCCCTCCACTTT.